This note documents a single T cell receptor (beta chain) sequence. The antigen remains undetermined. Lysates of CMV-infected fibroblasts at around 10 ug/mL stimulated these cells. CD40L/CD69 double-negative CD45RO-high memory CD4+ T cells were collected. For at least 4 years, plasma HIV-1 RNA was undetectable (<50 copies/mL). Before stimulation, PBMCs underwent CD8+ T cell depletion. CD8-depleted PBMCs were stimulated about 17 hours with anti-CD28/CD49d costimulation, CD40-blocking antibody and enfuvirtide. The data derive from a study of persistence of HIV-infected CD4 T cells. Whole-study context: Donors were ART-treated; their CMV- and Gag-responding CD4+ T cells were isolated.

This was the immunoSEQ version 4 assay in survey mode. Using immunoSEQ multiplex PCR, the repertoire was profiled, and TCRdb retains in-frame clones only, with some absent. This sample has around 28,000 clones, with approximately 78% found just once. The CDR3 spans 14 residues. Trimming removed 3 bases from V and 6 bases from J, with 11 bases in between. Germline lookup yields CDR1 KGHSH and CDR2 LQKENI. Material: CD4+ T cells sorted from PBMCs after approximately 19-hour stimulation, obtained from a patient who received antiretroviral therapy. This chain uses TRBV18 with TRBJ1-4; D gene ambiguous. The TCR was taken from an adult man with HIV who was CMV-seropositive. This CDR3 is CASSPPLPDEKLFF. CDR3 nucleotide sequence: TGTGCCAGCTCACCCCCTTTGCCAGATGAAAAACTGTTTTTT.